Below are 2 T cell receptor beta chains sequenced from a single sample in a study of beta chain features in type 1 diabetes. Whole-study results and caveats: In all four CD4+ subsets, TCRB CDR3 length was significantly, moderately reduced in type 1 diabetes.

cDNA synthesis used the whole RNA isolate, giving expressed TCRB sequences. Using immunoSEQ multiplex PCR, the repertoire was profiled, and TCRdb retains in-frame clones only, with some absent. The sample contains 300,000 to 400,000 clones, roughly 9% of which appear only once. Antigens for these TCRs are unknown. The sequenced sample was central memory CD4+ T cells from blood. All receptors come from a man aged 30-40 years with type 1 diabetes.

Only a few counts were recorded for this clone. The V and J genes are TRBV27 and TRBJ2-7; 8 bases agree with TRBD2. V lost 7 bases and J lost 4; bases outside the gene matches: 12. Germline values: CDR1 MNHEY, CDR2 SMNVEV (reference sequence). The CDR3 is 15 amino acids. The CDR3 region is CASTSAGGTFYEQYF. The CDR3 DNA reads as TGTGCCAGCACCTCCGCGGGGGGCACGTTTTACGAGCAGTACTTC.

Only a few counts were recorded for this clone. V gene TRBV28 combines with J gene TRBJ1-1; D remains ambiguous. Germline loops: CDR1 MDHEN, CDR2 SYDVKM. The V end was cut by 6 bases, the J end by 3 bases, with 8 bases between. This CDR3 has 12 residues. For the CDR3, the DNA is TGTGCCAGCAGAGCCGGGGACACTGAAGCTTTCTTT. Its protein is CASRAGDTEAFF.